The rows below give T cell receptor beta chains drawn from one sample of a study of T cells in Graves' hyperthyroidism and ophthalmopathy. From the multiplex PCR reads, TCRdb called clonotypes with MiXCR, one entry per CDR3 protein. Altogether 500,000 or so distinct CDR3 sequences are present, roughly 15% being singletons, with the ten largest covering 15% to 20%. Material for sequencing was blood. Receptors were obtained from a woman aged 18-29 years with Graves' ophthalmopathy. Both conserved end residues are part of each CDR3. Each record gives: clone size, V gene, D gene, J gene, CDR3 protein, CDR3 DNA. The D gene is left open where the match is weak. Expanded clones get a size class; other rows say once, few or many, or leave the size out.

>-|TRBV29-1|-|TRBJ1-2
CSVEDRTDWDGYTF
TGCAGCGTGGAAGATAGGACCGACTGGGATGGCTACACCTTC
>many|TRBV27|TRBD2|TRBJ2-3
CASSFEAGGTDTQYF
TGTGCCAGCAGTTTTGAAGCGGGAGGAACGGATACGCAGTATTTT
>many|TRBV27|-|TRBJ1-5
CASSSASNQPQHF
TGTGCCAGCAGTTCGGCTAGCAATCAGCCCCAGCATTTT
>-|TRBV7-9|TRBD1|TRBJ1-6
CASSLEGQGDSPLHF
TGTGCCAGCAGCTTAGAAGGACAGGGCGATTCACCCCTCCACTTT
>-|TRBV6-2/TRBV6-3|-|TRBJ2-2
CASSGQGIEKTGELFF
TGTGCCAGCAGTGGGCAGGGAATCGAGAAAACCGGGGAGCTGTTTTTT
>-|TRBV19|-|TRBJ1-4
CASSGTAATNEKLFF
TGTGCCAGTAGTGGGACCGCCGCAACTAATGAAAAACTGTTTTTT
>many|TRBV11-2|-|TRBJ2-3
CASSLGVAAPDTQYF
TGTGCCAGCAGCCTCGGGGTAGCGGCCCCAGATACGCAGTATTTT
>many|TRBV30|-|TRBJ1-3
CAWSAPGSPGNTIYF
TGTGCCTGGAGTGCTCCCGGGTCCCCTGGAAACACCATATATTTT
>many|TRBV30|-|TRBJ1-1
CAWSVPRLLNTEAFF
TGTGCCTGGAGTGTACCCCGGCTTTTGAACACTGAAGCTTTCTTT
>many|TRBV3-1|-|TRBJ1-1
CASSHRRGEALNTEAFF
TGTGCCAGCAGCCACAGGCGAGGGGAGGCCTTGAACACTGAAGCTTTCTTT
>few|TRBV7-8|TRBD1|TRBJ2-2
CASTIRGTGVSGELFF
TGTGCCAGCACCATAAGGGGGACAGGGGTGTCCGGGGAGCTGTTTTTT
>many|TRBV7-9|TRBD1|TRBJ1-1
CASSEEGQALDEAFF
TGTGCCAGCAGCGAAGAGGGACAGGCTCTAGATGAAGCTTTCTTT
>many|TRBV5-4|-|TRBJ2-7
CASRSEGSGLYEQYF
TGTGCCAGCAGGTCTGAAGGGTCTGGCCTTTACGAGCAGTACTTC
>many|TRBV28|-|TRBJ2-5
CASAGGETQYF
TGTGCCAGCGCCGGGGGTGAGACCCAGTACTTC
>-|TRBV9|TRBD2|TRBJ2-1
CASSGLAGAAEQFF
TGTGCCAGCAGTGGACTAGCGGGAGCCGCTGAGCAGTTCTTC
>-|TRBV28|-|TRBJ1-2
CASSPDRWYGYTF
TGTGCCAGCAGTCCGGACAGATGGTATGGCTACACCTTC
>few|TRBV19|-|TRBJ2-2
CASSGTGSRNTGELFF
TGTGCCAGTAGTGGGACGGGGAGTAGGAACACCGGGGAGCTGTTTTTT
>many|TRBV28|TRBD2|TRBJ2-7
CASSSATSGGWSYEQYF
TGTGCCAGCAGTTCAGCCACTAGCGGGGGTTGGTCCTACGAGCAGTACTTC
>few|TRBV6-1|-|TRBJ1-6
CASSRDNSGNSPLHF
TGTGCCAGCAGTAGGGACAATTCCGGGAATTCACCCCTCCACTTT
>many|TRBV6-1|-|TRBJ2-1
CASSEGYPEQFF
TGTGCCAGCAGTGAAGGATACCCCGAGCAGTTCTTC
>many|TRBV4-1|TRBD1|TRBJ1-2
CASTTDRGQNGYTF
TGCGCCAGCACTACGGACAGGGGGCAAAATGGCTACACCTTC
>many|TRBV7-3|TRBD2|TRBJ2-7
CASSSPPWTSGCLYEQYF
TGTGCCAGCAGCTCCCCTCCCTGGACTAGCGGGTGCCTTTACGAGCAGTACTTC
>-|TRBV5-6|-|TRBJ1-6
CASSREQGRNSPLHF
TGTGCCAGCAGCCGAGAGCAGGGAAGAAATTCACCCCTCCACTTT
>-|TRBV4-2|-|TRBJ2-7
CASSQLTGTAHSYEQYF
TGTGCCAGCAGCCAACTCACCGGGACCGCCCACTCCTACGAGCAGTACTTC
>many|TRBV7-9|-|TRBJ1-2
CASSFVSSAPGGYTF
TGTGCCAGCAGCTTCGTTTCCAGCGCCCCTGGAGGCTACACCTTC
>many|TRBV2|-|TRBJ2-7
CASNAGARLNEQYF
TGTGCCAGCAACGCGGGGGCGAGGTTGAACGAGCAGTACTTC
>few|TRBV5-6|-|TRBJ2-3
CASSSLLGLQRGTDTQYF
TGTGCCAGCAGCTCCCTCTTAGGCCTCCAGCGGGGCACAGATACGCAGTATTTT
>-|TRBV7-6|TRBD2|TRBJ2-3
CASSLELAGDTQYF
TGTGCCAGCAGCTTAGAACTAGCGGGTGATACGCAGTATTTT
>many|TRBV27|-|TRBJ2-1
CASSSDWLDSISNEQFF
TGTGCCAGCAGTTCAGACTGGCTTGACTCTATTAGCAATGAGCAGTTCTTC
>few|TRBV20-1|TRBD2|TRBJ2-7
CSARVTGGYEQYF
TGCAGTGCTAGAGTTACCGGGGGGTACGAGCAGTACTTC
>-|TRBV20-1|-|TRBJ2-3
CSALAGKTDTQYF
TGCAGTGCCTTAGCAGGGAAGACAGATACGCAGTATTTT
>many|TRBV11-2|TRBD1|TRBJ2-1
CASSFRTGSSYNEQFF
TGTGCCAGCAGCTTTAGGACAGGCAGCTCCTACAATGAGCAGTTCTTC
>once|TRBV15|TRBD1|TRBJ2-3
CATSRDRGHWDTQYF
TGTGCCACCAGCAGGGACAGGGGGCATTGGGATACGCAGTATTTT
>few|TRBV2|TRBD2|TRBJ2-3
CASVSGASTDTQYF
TGTGCCAGTGTAAGCGGGGCAAGCACAGATACGCAGTATTTT
>-|TRBV14|TRBD2|TRBJ2-1
CASSQYRLAGGYEQFF
TGTGCCAGCAGCCAATACCGACTAGCGGGAGGGTATGAGCAGTTCTTC
>many|TRBV6-1|-|TRBJ1-1
CASSEWAGSMNTEAFF
TGTGCCAGCAGTGAATGGGCAGGGTCTATGAACACTGAAGCTTTCTTT
>few|TRBV4-1|-|TRBJ1-1
CASSRFAGTEAFF
TGCGCCAGCAGCCGATTTGCCGGAACTGAAGCTTTCTTT
>-|TRBV24-1|-|TRBJ2-6
CATSGGIHSGANVLTF
TGTGCCACCAGTGGAGGGATTCACTCTGGGGCCAACGTCCTGACTTTC
>many|TRBV7-2|TRBD2|TRBJ2-3
CASSLATLAAADTQYF
TGTGCCAGCAGCTTAGCAACCCTAGCGGCCGCAGATACGCAGTATTTT
>many|TRBV28|-|TRBJ1-1
CASSLDATGNTEAFF
TGTGCCAGCAGCTTAGACGCGACGGGGAACACTGAAGCTTTCTTT
>-|TRBV5-4|-|TRBJ2-3
CASSLDAFSTDTQYF
TGTGCCAGCAGCTTGGATGCCTTCAGCACAGATACGCAGTACTTT
>few|TRBV6-1|TRBD1|TRBJ1-5
CANREMTGGDQPQHF
TGTGCCAACAGAGAGATGACAGGGGGGGACCAGCCCCAGCATTTT
>many|TRBV28|TRBD1|TRBJ1-1
CASSLTGTGIATAFF
TGTGCCAGCAGTTTAACCGGGACAGGAATCGCCACAGCTTTCTTT
>many|TRBV13|-|TRBJ2-1
CASSLTQGIYNEQFF
TGTGCCAGCAGCTTAACCCAGGGGATCTACAATGAGCAGTTCTTC
>many|TRBV6-1|TRBD2|TRBJ2-3
CASSDISGAADTQYF
TGTGCCAGCAGTGATATTAGCGGGGCGGCAGATACGCAGTATTTT
>many|TRBV9|-|TRBJ2-2
CASSVVARGRTNTGELFF
TGTGCCAGCAGCGTAGTGGCAAGGGGACGAACGAACACCGGGGAGCTGTTTTTT
>many|TRBV30|-|TRBJ1-1
CAWSADSNTEAFF
TGTGCCTGGAGTGCTGACAGCAACACTGAAGCTTTCTTT
>few|TRBV9|TRBD1|TRBJ2-7
CASSPGRQGYEQYF
TGTGCCAGCAGCCCCGGAAGACAGGGGTACGAGCAGTACTTC
>few|TRBV7-9|-|TRBJ1-2
CASSLGWEKDTF
TGTGCCAGCAGCTTAGGTTGGGAGAAAGACACCTTC
>many|TRBV20-1|-|TRBJ1-2
CSALAPLNYGYTF
TGCAGTGCCCTAGCCCCGCTAAACTATGGCTACACCTTC
>-|TRBV20-1|-|TRBJ1-5
CSASSGVSNQPQHF
TGCAGTGCTAGCTCAGGGGTAAGCAATCAGCCCCAGCATTTT
>many|TRBV7-3|-|TRBJ1-6
CASSLQGEGSPLHF
TGTGCCAGCAGCTTACAGGGAGAGGGTTCACCCCTCCACTTT
>many|TRBV3-1|-|TRBJ2-5
CASSQGNERSETQYF
TGTGCCAGCAGCCAAGGAAATGAGCGGTCGGAGACCCAGTACTTC
>few|TRBV2|-|TRBJ2-6
CASRKGRAAGANVLTF
TGTGCCAGCAGGAAGGGCCGGGCGGCGGGGGCCAACGTCCTGACTTTC